The present TCR beta chain was sequenced within a study of blood T cells in healthy people across ages. Study-wide results and caveats: Relative to aged donors, long-lived donors carried more naive CD4+ cells and displayed higher diversity. Naive T cell percentage by flow cytometry tracked strongly with beta diversity.

Worth noting for this clonotype: Its antigen is as yet unknown. A single base separates this from a much larger clone, so it may be a read error.

The CDR3 spans 14 residues. CDR1 DFQATT and CDR2 SNEGSKA come from the germline V gene (reference sequence). Trimming took off 8 bases at V and 5 bases at J, with 20 bases between the two ends. Sample-barcoded 5' priming and a J-beta primer mix drove a second PCR of roughly 6 to 12 cycles. Every cDNA molecule carried a tag from a template-switch adaptor bearing 12 random nucleotides. MiXCR, applied by TCRdb to the 5' RACE reads, yields one record per CDR3 protein. In the table there are more than 900,000 distinct CDR3 sequences, around 29% of which are singletons. These data also formed part of another study, on T cells of mothers and their children. From that paper: About 3.1 million TCR beta reads per child versus over 9 million per mother.

The V and J genes are TRBV20-1 and TRBJ2-3, with TRBD2 as a possible D gene (5 bases). Input material: blood. The source is a woman between 40 and 55 years old in good health. The CDR3 protein is CSQAQEARGDTQYF. CDR3 sequence (DNA): TGCAGTCAAGCCCAGGAGGCCCGTGGAGATACGCAGTATTTT.